This entry features one T cell receptor (beta chain) sequence. Its antigen is still unknown. In TCRdb, the 5' RACE reads were re-called with MiXCR into one record per CDR3 protein. The sample holds about 260,000 distinct CDR3 sequences, about 5% seen once. Trimming cost V 2 bases and J 4 bases, with 12 bases left between them. This CDR3 spans 14 amino acids. The data stem from a study of T cells after yellow fever vaccination. Background on the study: Low-cell-number fractions were prepared with SMART-Seq v4 Ultra Low Input.

Whole-study results and caveats: It was a weaker secondary response, yet one that peaked faster, at day 5 versus 15. The booster saw the reappearance of most primary-vaccination clones (roughly 96% CD4, roughly 87% CD8).

This chain joins TRBV12-3 or TRBV12-4 and TRBJ2-7, with D unclear. This specimen was CD4+ T cells sorted from PBMCs, taken on the day of the yellow fever booster vaccination. This receptor was taken from a man between 18 and 35 years old who received the YFV17D yellow fever vaccine. DNA for the CDR3: TGTGCCAGCAGTTTACAGCCCCGACGATACGAGCAGTACTTC. Its protein product is CASSLQPRRYEQYF.